This T cell receptor beta chain was retrieved from a study of blood T cell repertoires in COVID-19. Study overall: Sample material is recorded as cDNA or gDNA derived from T cells, B-cell-depleted T cells, or PBMCs.

V gave up 5 bases and J gave up 3 bases; unmatched junction bases: 10. Germline CDR1 reads SGHAT; CDR2 reads FQNNGV. The length of the CDR3 is 17 residues. Per the authors' pipeline: Reference gene primers were amplified, and this amplification served to estimate nucleated cell counts. Profiling relied on immunoSEQ multiplex PCR, and the TCRdb table lists in-frame clones only, not all of them. The DNA gave D and trimming, while V, J and clone size come from that table. The table shows fewer than 250,000 clones, with roughly 85% occurring only once. The origin of this receptor is a man between 40 and 49 years old with acute or convalescent COVID-19. The V call is TRBV11-2, the J call TRBJ2-3, with 11 bases that match TRBD2. The specimen was peripheral blood. The CDR3 sequence is CASSPGIAGGVTDTQYF. CDR3 nucleotide sequence: TGTGCCAGCAGCCCGGGGATAGCGGGGGGGGTAACAGATACGCAGTATTTT.